Listed here are 7 T cell receptor beta chains from one sample, sequenced in a study of blood T cell repertoires in COVID-19. Repertoires were generated with immunoSEQ multiplex PCR, while TCRdb's copy carries only in-frame clones and drops some. The sample contains approximately 69,000 clones, less than 75% of which appear only once. The sample comprised peripheral blood. The receptors were sampled from a man aged 55 to 70 with acute or convalescent COVID-19.

The DNA of the CDR3 is TGTGCCAGCAGCCAAGGGGCCAGCACAGATACGCAGTATTTT. It codes for CASSQGASTDTQYF. The rearrangement links TRBV3-1 (or the pseudogene TRBV3-2) to TRBJ2-3; D is unclear. This CDR3 contains 14 residues. With 1 base removed from V and 0 bases from J, the gap between germline ends came to 5 bases. Germline V gene sequence: CDR1 LGHDT, CDR2 YNNKEL (reference sequence).

This clone was recorded at least ten times. V is TRBV24-1 and J is TRBJ1-5, with a tentative D call TRBD1 (5 bases). The V and J ends lost 4 bases and 7 bases respectively, with 10 bases between them. The CDR3 has 13 amino acids. Per the germline V gene, CDR1 is KGHDR and CDR2 is SFDVKD. The CDR3 DNA reads as TGTGCCACCAGTGACAGGGCCGGACAGCCCCAGCATTTT. This codes for CATSDRAGQPQHF.

V usage is TRBV5-4 and J usage is TRBJ2-3; 10 nucleotides agree with TRBD1. This CDR3 has 15 amino acids. Germline loops: CDR1 SGHNT, CDR2 YYREEE (reference sequence). V was pared by 5 bases and J by 4 bases, with 7 bases of the junction left unmatched. The CDR3 sequence is CASSYDRGRADTQYF. The CDR3 coding sequence is TGTGCCAGCAGTTATGACAGGGGGCGGGCAGATACGCAGTATTTT.

This clone was seen repeatedly, ten times or more. The chain links TRBV5-1 to TRBJ1-1, with TRBD1 matching over 7 bases. The CDR3 runs 10 residues. Per the germline V gene, CDR1 is SGHRS and CDR2 is YFSETQ. The V segment lost 8 bases and the J segment 11 bases; nucleotides outside the gene matches: 6. Written as DNA, the CDR3 is TGCGCCAGTAAAACAGGGGTGGCTTTCTTT. Encoded protein: CASKTGVAFF.

The chain joins TRBV12-3 or TRBV12-4 to TRBJ1-2; no clear D. V was shortened by 5 bases and J by 6 bases, with 13 bases between the two germline ends. This CDR3 comprises 13 residues. In DNA form, the CDR3 reads TGTGCCAGCAGTCCCGGGTCCTGGGATGGCTACACCTTC. Its protein product is CASSPGSWDGYTF.

This sequence joins TRBV5-1 and TRBJ2-2, with TRBD2 matching over 10 bases. The CDR3 has 15 amino acids. Unmatched junction bases numbered 3, after V lost 0 bases and J lost 7 bases. CDR1 and CDR2 (germline): SGHRS, YFSETQ. The CDR3 region is CASSLVVAGGGELFF. For the CDR3, the DNA is TGCGCCAGCAGCTTGGTCGTAGCGGGAGGCGGGGAGCTGTTTTTT.

This chain uses TRBV6-1 with TRBJ2-7; no reliable D call. The germline V gene encodes CDR1 MNHNS and CDR2 SASEGT. V was cut by 0 bases and J by 4 bases, with 7 bases left in between. The CDR3 has 13 residues. CDR3 nucleotide sequence: TGTGCCAGCAGTGAAGCGGGCCTTTACGAGCAGTACTTC. Residues: CASSEAGLYEQYF.